This TCR beta chain comes out of a study of beta chain features in type 1 diabetes. Germline V CDR1 and CDR2: SGHDN, FVKESK. There are 13 residues in the CDR3. With 4 bases removed from V and 3 bases from J, the gap between germline ends came to 10 bases. The isolated RNA, all of it, was reverse transcribed, so expressed TCRB transcripts were what got sequenced. TCRdb's copy holds only in-frame clones and misses some; the assay was immunoSEQ multiplex PCR. Of 900,000 or so clones detected, around a sixth appear once; the ten largest clones hold around 0.02%. Broader study findings: Among type 1 diabetes patients, VDJ junctions had fewer insertions and more deletions.

On this clone itself: The target antigen is unknown.

The clonotype was recovered from a woman between 18 and 29 years old in good health. Sequenced sample: naive CD4+ T cells from blood. The V call is TRBV14, the J call TRBJ2-7; D is uncertain. The CDR3 DNA is TGTGCCAGCAGCCGCCGACTCTACTACGAGCAGTACTTC. It encodes CASSRRLYYEQYF.